Listed below are T cell receptor beta chains from one sample, sequenced in a study of shared clonotypes between healthy human individuals. Clones were sequenced by immunoSEQ multiplex PCR, and TCRdb holds only the in-frame ones, with some missing. Among some 2,400,000 clones, under 97% were seen once, and the ten largest hold 0.1% to 0.15%. Material: naive CD4+ T cells sorted from blood. These receptors were taken from a young man in good health. CDR3s leave out the opening cysteine and the closing phenylalanine or tryptophan.

v_call: TRBV19
cdr3_aa: ASSIGTQVSNQPQH

v_call: TRBV4-1
cdr3_aa: ASSQDPLESGRNTIY

v_call: TRBV5-6
cdr3_aa: ASYDRGKTYEQY

v_call: TRBV7-9
cdr3_aa: ASSETGGYNEQF

v_call: TRBV27
cdr3_aa: ASSLGLAAMYEQY

v_call: TRBV18
cdr3_aa: ASSPLSMGLANTEAF

v_call: TRBV5-4
cdr3_aa: ASTQEGTGPSRTDTQY

v_call: TRBV10-3
cdr3_aa: AISSGTSGQETQY

v_call: TRBV9
cdr3_aa: ASSVEPGTGEQF

v_call: TRBV5-1
cdr3_aa: ASSLRPGDTGELF

v_call: TRBV18
cdr3_aa: ASSSNYEQY

v_call: TRBV7-7
cdr3_aa: ASSGGSQETQY

v_call: TRBV11-2
cdr3_aa: ASSFGPGWDTEAF

v_call: TRBV7-2
cdr3_aa: ASSLERPGPNSPLH

v_call: TRBV6-5
cdr3_aa: ASSTTGTAYEQY

v_call: TRBV2
cdr3_aa: ASKEGASQPQH

v_call: TRBV6-5
cdr3_aa: ASSSQGNEKLF

v_call: TRBV9
cdr3_aa: ASSVDDRFHEKLF

v_call: TRBV5-6
cdr3_aa: ASSLRGRGNTDTQY

v_call: TRBV20-1
cdr3_aa: SASMTDTQY

v_call: TRBV29-1
cdr3_aa: SGGFFGVSGNTIY

v_call: TRBV30
cdr3_aa: AWTQSWNTEAF

v_call: TRBV5-4
cdr3_aa: ASSPDRGDQPQH

v_call: TRBV11-2
cdr3_aa: ASSSSSGGETQY

v_call: TRBV9
cdr3_aa: ASSVTQLETQY

v_call: TRBV5-1
cdr3_aa: ASRDFRAGVAYEQY

v_call: TRBV6-5
cdr3_aa: ASRRTGTYGYT

v_call: TRBV5-1
cdr3_aa: ASSFGTGAYEQY

v_call: TRBV18
cdr3_aa: ASSPQGTSGTGYEQY

v_call: TRBV10-2
cdr3_aa: ASRVGQGAPYEQY

v_call: TRBV4-2
cdr3_aa: ASSHPGLGAKNIQY

v_call: TRBV5-4
cdr3_aa: ASSWGAGAPDNEQF

v_call: TRBV19
cdr3_aa: ASSTPPGERHYSGNTIY

v_call: TRBV7-2
cdr3_aa: ASSSPVLYGYT

v_call: TRBV10-1
cdr3_aa: ASSRLAGGITEQF